This TCR beta chain was captured in a study of CD4+ T cells in melanoma. V dropped 2 bases and J dropped 7 bases, with 19 bases sitting between them. Germline CDR1 and CDR2: KGHSH and LQKENI. CDR3 size: 16 residues. Notes on this clone: Its antigen remains unidentified.

Assay: immunoSEQ multiplex PCR; the TCRdb copy retains only in-frame clones and omits some. The repertoire holds 20,000 or so clones, around 85% seen once, with around 5% in the top ten. Study-wide results and caveats: In melanoma, neoantigen-specific CD4+ T cells reportedly differed in differentiation state. A reported correlation linked neoantigen-specific CD4+ T cells to CD8+, macrophage and B cell function.

The V call is TRBV18, the J call TRBJ2-3, with D maybe TRBD2 (5 bases). Sequencing was carried out using cells from a culture (not recorded whether cultured in vitro). The sequence derives from a human donor with melanoma. Written as DNA, the CDR3 is TGTGCCAGCTCACCAGAGGGATTTGGGGTCTCGAATACGCAGTATTTT. Its translation: CASSPEGFGVSNTQYF. The full variable domain, in which reference TRBV18 and TRBJ2-3 provide the parts outside the CDR3, is NAGVMQNPRHLVRRRGQEARLRCSPMKGHSHVYWYRQLPEEGLKFMVYLQKENIIDESGMPKERFSAEFPKEGPSILRIQQVVRGDSAAYFCASSPEGFGVSNTQYFGPGTRLTVL.